This TCR beta chain was identified during a study of blood T cells in healthy people across ages. PCR was performed a second time for about 6 to 12 cycles using a sample-barcoded 5' primer and a J-beta primer mix. One entry per CDR3 protein, called by TCRdb with MiXCR from the 5' RACE reads. The sample holds under 850,000 distinct CDR3 sequences; about 37% are singletons and the top ten take about an eighth. Each of the donors had ten milliliters of peripheral blood drawn into EDTA-treated Vacutainer tubes. Trimming removed 2 bases at V and 5 bases at J, with 10 bases between. Per the germline V gene, CDR1 is LNHDA and CDR2 is SQIVND (reference sequence). The CDR3 length is 14 residues.

The sequence derives from a man aged 18 to 35 in good health. The sample taken for sequencing was blood. J is TRBJ1-5 and V is TRBV19; no firm D call. CDR3 protein: CASSIWENDQPQHF. The CDR3 nucleotides read TGTGCCAGTAGTATATGGGAAAACGATCAGCCCCAGCATTTT.